This T cell receptor beta chain was profiled in a study of cytomegalovirus exposure and HLA in healthy donors. Turning to the study itself: Earlier sequencing of 150 million to 200 million T cells yielded 90 million to 140 million unique TCR beta sequences. Genotyping showed around four fifths of over 350 donors falling in the Caucasian-associated ancestry cluster.

Whole-study findings and limits: Sequencing likely produced, as an artifact, a cluster of highly shared sequence variants.

Concerning this clone: The antigen remains unidentified.

PCR was performed using 60 Vbeta and 13 Jbeta primers. Data came from immunoSEQ multiplex PCR; TCRdb stores just in-frame clones and leaves some out. The table records approximately 81,000 clones, 70% to 85% of them present only once. CDR1 and CDR2 from the germline V gene are SGHNT and YENEEA. Losses at the gene ends were 5 bases for V and 6 bases for J; bases not matched to a gene: 5. CDR3 length: 15 residues. Input material: PBMCs. This chain uses TRBV11-3 with TRBJ2-2, with TRBD2 identical over 11 bases. The TCR was taken from a man aged 35-49 years in good health and CMV-seropositive. The CDR3 nucleotides read TGTGCCAGCAGCCACGGGACTAGCGGTCCCGGGGAGCTGTTTTTT. Amino acid sequence: CASSHGTSGPGELFF.